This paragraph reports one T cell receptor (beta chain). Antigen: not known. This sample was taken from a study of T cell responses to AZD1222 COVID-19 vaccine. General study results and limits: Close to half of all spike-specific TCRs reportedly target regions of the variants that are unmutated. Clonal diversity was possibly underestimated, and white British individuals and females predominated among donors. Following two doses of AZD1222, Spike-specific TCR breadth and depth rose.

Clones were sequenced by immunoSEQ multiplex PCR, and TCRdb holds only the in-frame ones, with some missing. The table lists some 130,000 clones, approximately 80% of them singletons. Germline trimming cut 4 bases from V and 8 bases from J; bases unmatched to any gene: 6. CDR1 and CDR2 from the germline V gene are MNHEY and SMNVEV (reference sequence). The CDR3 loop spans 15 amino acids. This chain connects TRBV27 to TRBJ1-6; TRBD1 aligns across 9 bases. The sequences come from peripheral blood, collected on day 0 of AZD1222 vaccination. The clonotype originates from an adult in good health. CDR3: CASSSIQGAYSPLHF. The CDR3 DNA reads TGTGCCAGCAGTTCCATACAGGGGGCGTATTCACCCCTCCACTTT.